This T cell receptor (beta chain) was found in a study of Graves' ophthalmopathy and Graves' hyperthyroidism (dated by TCRdb to 2016 to 2019). For the study in its entirety: Peripheral blood samples were taken at the time of initial diagnosis, before any treatment was given. The study used TCR beta repertoire signatures to distinguish Graves' ophthalmopathy from Graves' hyperthyroidism and to predict progression to ophthalmopathy. In total, 135 blood samples were TCR-sequenced: some 40 ophthalmopathy, under 80 hyperthyroidism and roughly 17 hyperthyroidism-to-ophthalmopathy patients. To explore V-J signatures that separate ophthalmopathy from hyperthyroidism, a discovery set of around 97 patients was enrolled, consisting of approximately 45 with ophthalmopathy and approximately 60 with stable hyperthyroidism. An independent validation cohort comprised some 19 hyperthyroidism patients and over 15 patients who later progressed from hyperthyroidism to ophthalmopathy. In 6 or 7 hyperthyroidism patients, T-cell repertoires of thyroid tissue and blood were compared. Following sampling, methimazole starting at 30 mg daily was administered to hyperthyroidism patients, and high-dose intravenous methylprednisolone was administered to ophthalmopathy patients. On the study overall, not on this receptor specifically: No statistical method was used to predetermine the sample size, and group allocation was not hidden from the investigators. Most expanded thyroid clonotypes with frequency above 0.001 were also detected in blood, suggesting blood repertoires may reflect the thyroid immune response. In validation, the model predicted ophthalmopathy progression with more than 55% sensitivity and about 73% specificity; 12 predicted patients were CT-confirmed with GO in a median of approximately six months. The 13-signature model separated ophthalmopathy from stable hyperthyroidism with roughly 90% sensitivity and approximately 83% specificity in cross-validation, and 80%/75% in the test set.

Ophthalmopathy patients were characterized by moderately to severely active disease, a Clinical Activity Score of at least 3, a NOSPECS grade of at least 4, and a disease duration under 3 months. Patients with other autoimmune diseases, uncontrolled infections, pregnancy or lactation were excluded. Diagnosis relied on clinical symptoms, serum thyroxine, TRAb, thyroid ultrasound and orbital computed tomography. Using Ficoll-Paque density gradient centrifugation, PBMCs were isolated from 8.5 to 10 ml of fresh peripheral blood. Total RNA was extracted using Trizol reagent, and RNA quality was checked on an Agilent 2100 Bioanalyzer. The table lists this clonotype with many counts. The antigen this receptor binds is unknown. No per-base quality is available; no much larger clone lies one base away. The germline V gene provides CDR1 MGHRA and CDR2 YSYEKL. V loses 0 bases of germline sequence and J loses 3 bases, and the interval between the two ends is 14 bases. The CDR3 has 16 amino acids, counting the end cysteine and phenylalanine. The retained sequence is limited to the CDR3, 48 bases, with the frame set at the first base.

TCR beta CDR3 regions were amplified from RNA transcripts for repertoire sequencing. A first-round RT-PCR used HTBI primers with the Qiagen OneStep RT-PCR kit, followed by a second-round multiplex PCR, size selection and purification. Libraries were sequenced paired-end with 100 bp reads on an Illumina HiSeq2000. From the authors' description of their analysis: Reads were processed with SOAPnuke, discarding reads with adapters, uncalled bases, mean Phred below 15, or no exact constant-primer or identifier match. High-quality paired reads were merged with COPE v1.2.5. Clonotypes were defined as unique nucleotide sequences and were aligned to IMGT TRB V, D and J references using MiTCR v1.1. Only V-J combinations with frequency above 0.0001 were analysed, covering over 99% of repertoires. For each V-J combination, a TCR clonal expansion and chaos score was defined as the ratio of F50 clonal expansion to chaos observed in the TCRdist matrix. Welch's t-statistics and random forest were used to reduce features to about a dozen V-J combinations, which were fed into a naive Bayes classifier. The Morisita-Horn index was used to measure how similar the thyroid and blood repertoires were. TCRdb reanalyzed the raw reads on its own, using fastp at Q25 for trimming and MiXCR for clone calling, and kept in-frame beta chains. A single entry per CDR3 protein holds the most common genes and DNA from its merged rows. It is TCRdb's table, rather than the study itself, that gives the V and J calls and clone size. In this sample the table shows around 50,000 distinct CDR3 sequences, 50% of which occur a single time. The ten largest clones capture about 24% of the sample.

The TCR was taken from an adult man with Graves' ophthalmopathy. Sequencing used peripheral blood. Recombination connected TRBV4-1 to TRBJ1-2; no confident D gene assignment can be made. The DNA sequence follows: TGCGCCAGCAGCCAAGATGCTTGGGGTCAGGACTATGGCTACACCTTC. Translated, this is CASSQDAWGQDYGYTF.